The next 30 T cell receptor beta chains were all read from a single sample in a study of OX40 agonist ivuxolimab in advanced cancers. Assay used: immunoSEQ multiplex PCR; TCRdb lists only in-frame clones, some missing. The sample carries some 19,000 clones, over 80% recorded once. The material sequenced was CD4+ or CD8+ T cells sorted from blood, taken in a trial of the OX40 agonist ivuxolimab. All receptors come from an adult with an advanced solid tumor such as melanoma, head and neck, liver or kidney cancer.

The chain combines TRBV4-1 with TRBJ2-7; no clear D. Deletions cut 4 bases from V and 3 bases from J, with 7 bases between. Germline V gene lookup returns CDR1 MGHRA and CDR2 YSYEKL. CDR3 length equals 12 residues. CDR3: CASSRLGYEQYF. In DNA, the CDR3 is TGCGCCAGCAGCCGATTGGGCTACGAGCAGTACTTC.

The chain carries TRBV27 and TRBJ2-7; 8 nucleotides align to TRBD2. Germline CDR1 is MNHEY and CDR2 is SMNVEV (reference sequence). This CDR3 is built from 15 residues. V dropped 6 bases and J dropped 0; count of bases not matched to a gene: 7. The CDR3 sequence is CASSPWREVSYEQYF. The DNA of the CDR3 is TGTGCCAGCAGCCCGTGGCGGGAGGTCTCCTACGAGCAGTACTTC.

The gene calls are TRBV4-3 and TRBJ2-7; 7 nucleotides agree with TRBD1. Germline values: CDR1 LGHNA, CDR2 YSLEER. The ends lost 4 bases at V and 1 base at J; junction bases unmatched: 4. There are 14 residues in the CDR3. For the CDR3, the DNA is TGCGCCAGCAGCCTCGACAGGGAATCCTACGAGCAGTACTTC. Its translation: CASSLDRESYEQYF.

The chain has TRBV6-6 and TRBJ1-6; D may be TRBD1 (5 bases). The germline V and J ends were trimmed by 2 bases and 8 bases, with 10 bases remaining between them. The CDR3 loop spans 14 amino acids. CDR1 and CDR2 from the germline V gene are MNHNY and SVGAGI (reference sequence). The CDR3 DNA sequence: TGTGCCAGCAGTTACCAGGGAAGAGATTCACCCCTCCACTTT. Encoded protein: CASSYQGRDSPLHF.

The V call is TRBV4-1, the J call TRBJ2-5, with TRBD2 identical over 14 bases. The CDR3 contains 17 residues. J lost 4 bases, V lost 4 bases, and 8 bases had no gene match. The germline V gene encodes CDR1 MGHRA and CDR2 YSYEKL. The CDR3 reads CASSPWTSGRRGETQYF. Here the CDR3 DNA reads TGCGCCAGCAGCCCCTGGACTAGCGGGAGGAGAGGAGAGACCCAGTACTTC.

The chain joins TRBV30 to TRBJ2-1; no firm D call. Trimming removed 3 bases at V and 3 bases at J, with 3 bases between. The CDR3 loop spans 11 amino acids. The V gene's germline CDR1 is GTSNPN and CDR2 SVGIG (reference sequence). This CDR3 reads CAWRSYNEQFF. In nucleotides, the CDR3 is TGTGCCTGGAGGAGCTACAATGAGCAGTTCTTC.

Only a few counts were recorded for this clone. The J gene is TRBJ2-1, the V gene TRBV28; D gene ambiguous. Trimming cost V 5 bases and J 10 bases, with 18 bases left between them. CDR1 and CDR2 from the germline V gene are MDHEN and SYDVKM. The CDR3 totals 14 residues. The DNA for the CDR3 is TGTGCCAGCAGTCCCATGTTCTTGTCCAGGGAGCAGTTCTTC. It encodes CASSPMFLSREQFF.

The rearrangement links TRBV7-6 to TRBJ2-3; 11 positions agree with TRBD2. Germline CDR1 SGHVS, CDR2 FNYEAQ. This CDR3 region has 15 residues. Losses at the gene ends were 8 bases for V and 0 bases for J; bases not matched to a gene: 4. This CDR3 reads CASGRTSGSTDTQYF. The CDR3 coding sequence is TGTGCCAGCGGGCGGACTAGCGGGAGCACAGATACGCAGTATTTT.

This chain connects TRBV7-9 to TRBJ2-6; D ambiguous. Germline assignment: CDR1 SEHNR and CDR2 FQNEAQ (reference sequence). CDR3 size: 14 residues. V was clipped by 2 bases and J by 1 base, with 3 bases between them. CDR3 sequence reads: CASSLNSGANVLTF. The CDR3 region has the DNA TGTGCCAGCAGCTTAAATTCTGGGGCCAACGTCCTGACTTTC.

The chain employs TRBV7-3 and TRBJ2-5, with D uncertain. The CDR3 consists of 14 residues. CDR1 is SGHTA, CDR2 FQGTGA, per germline. Deletions cut 5 bases from V and 5 bases from J, with 15 bases between. The CDR3 DNA reads as TGTGCCAGCAGCGTTAACCGGCCCGGGGAGACCCAGTACTTC. Its protein product is CASSVNRPGETQYF.

As DNA, the CDR3 is TGTGCCAGCAGTTTAAAGGCGGCCTATAGCAATCAGCCCCAGCATTTT. The encoded protein is CASSLKAAYSNQPQHF. This sequence joins TRBV27 and TRBJ1-5; no firm D call. This CDR3 contains 16 residues. Trimming stripped 2 bases from V and 0 bases from J, with 11 bases between. CDR1 is MNHEY, CDR2 SMNVEV, per germline (reference sequence).

The V gene is TRBV6-1, the J gene TRBJ2-2; D unresolved. V was cut by 7 bases and J by 2 bases, with 5 bases left in between. The CDR3 is 12 residues long. Germline-derived CDR1 and CDR2 are MNHNS and SASEGT. CDR3: CASNLNTGELFF. In DNA form, the CDR3 reads TGTGCCAGCAATCTAAACACCGGGGAGCTGTTTTTT.

This clone is a singleton in its sample. The gene calls are TRBV7-2 and TRBJ2-5; a weak D match, TRBD2 (6 bases). The CDR3 is 14 amino acids. Germline V gene sequence: CDR1 SGHTA, CDR2 FQGNSA. V was shortened by 1 base and J by 5 bases, with 11 bases between the two germline ends. The CDR3 sequence: CASSLDSGPETQYF. The DNA of the CDR3 is TGTGCCAGCAGCTTAGATAGCGGACCGGAGACCCAGTACTTC.

This chain uses TRBV6-5 with TRBJ1-1; D gene unclear. This CDR3 region has 14 residues. Per germline, CDR1 MNHEY and CDR2 SVGAGI. V was cut by 3 bases and J by 4 bases, with 12 bases left in between. The CDR3 sequence is CASSYATGGTEAFF. CDR3 nucleotides: TGTGCCAGCAGTTATGCAACGGGTGGCACTGAAGCTTTCTTT.

This clone was seen more than once but under ten times. The identical CDR3 is also encoded by other nucleotide sequences in the sample. This rearrangement joins TRBV9 to TRBJ2-5; 11 bases line up with TRBD2. Germline CDR1 SGDLS, CDR2 YYNGEE. After removal of 0 bases from V and 5 bases from J, the junction contained 6 bases not matched to a gene. This CDR3 has 16 residues. CDR3 DNA sequence: TGTGCCAGCAGCGTAGGAGGTAGCGGGAGGGGGGAGACCCAGTACTTC. Residues: CASSVGGSGRGETQYF. The full variable domain, rest sourced from reference TRBV9 and TRBJ2-5, is DSGVTQTPKHLITATGQRVTLRCSPRSGDLSVYWYQQSLDQGLQFLIQYYNGEERAKGNILERFSAQQFPDLHSELNLSSLELGDSALYFCASSVGGSGRGETQYFGPGTRLLVL.

The chain carries TRBV5-6 and TRBJ1-1; no definite D call. The CDR3 length is 14 residues. V was trimmed by 0 bases and J by 3 bases, leaving 9 bases between them. Per germline, CDR1 SGHDT and CDR2 YYEEEE. The CDR3 loop is CASSLGRGYTEAFF. CDR3 sequence (DNA): TGTGCCAGCAGCTTGGGACGGGGATACACTGAAGCTTTCTTT. The full variable domain, in which reference TRBV5-6 and TRBJ1-1 provide the parts outside the CDR3, is DAGVTQSPTHLIKTRGQQVTLRCSPKSGHDTVSWYQQALGQGPQFIFQYYEEEERQRGNFPDRFSGHQFPNYSSELNVNALLLGDSALYLCASSLGRGYTEAFFGQGTRLTVV.

J is TRBJ2-7 and V is TRBV5-1; 9 bases fit TRBD2. The CDR3 is made up of 15 amino acids. V was clipped by 3 bases and J by 6 bases; unmatched bases: 10. The germline CDR1 and CDR2 sequences are SGHRS and YFSETQ. CDR3 sequence (DNA): TGCGCCAGCAGCTCCTCCGGGCTAGCGGGAACCGAGCAGTACTTC. Residues: CASSSSGLAGTEQYF.

This chain joins TRBV19 and TRBJ1-5; 10 bases are shared with TRBD1. Looked up from germline, CDR1 is LNHDA and CDR2 is SQIVND (reference sequence). V lost 6 bases and J lost 5; bases outside the gene matches: 13. The CDR3 has 17 residues. The CDR3 DNA is TGTGCCAGTAGGGGGATTAGCGGGACAGGGGATGATCAGCCCCAGCATTTT. Translated, it gives CASRGISGTGDDQPQHF. Together with reference TRBV19 and TRBJ1-5, the CDR3 gives the full variable domain: DGGITQSPKYLFRKEGQNVTLSCEQNLNHDAMYWYRQDPGQGLRLIYYSQIVNDFQKGDIAEGYSVSREKKESFPLTVTSAQKNPTAFYLCASRGISGTGDDQPQHFGDGTRLSIL.

This clone was seen once. The chain uses TRBV27 and TRBJ2-6; TRBD1 agrees at 9 bases. V shed 6 bases, J shed 3 bases, and the junction held 6 bases outside the gene matches. The CDR3 contains 16 residues. Germline loops: CDR1 MNHEY, CDR2 SMNVEV (reference sequence). The CDR3 bases are TGTGCCAGCAGAGTACAGGGGGCGGTTGGGGCCAACGTCCTGACTTTC. Protein: CASRVQGAVGANVLTF.

The chain couples TRBV27 to TRBJ1-6, with D unresolved. V shed 7 bases and J shed 0 bases, with 10 bases lying between them. The CDR3 is 15 residues long. Germline CDR1 is MNHEY and CDR2 is SMNVEV (reference sequence). The CDR3 loop reads CASKILSSYNSPLHF. The DNA for the CDR3 is TGTGCCAGCAAAATCCTGAGCTCCTATAATTCACCCCTCCACTTT.

The gene calls are TRBV9 and TRBJ2-7; D might be TRBD1 or TRBD2, each matching 5 bases. Between the trimmed V and J ends, which lost 0 bases and 0 bases, there was a span of 7 bases. CDR3 size: 14 residues. The germline CDR1 and CDR2 sequences are SGDLS and YYNGEE. The CDR3 here is CASSVVGTSYEQYF. CDR3 DNA sequence: TGTGCCAGCAGCGTAGTTGGGACCTCCTACGAGCAGTACTTC.

This rearrangement joins TRBV11-2 to TRBJ2-4, with D possibly TRBD2 on 6 matching bases. The V and J ends lost 5 bases and 5 bases respectively, with 16 bases between them. This CDR3 contains 15 residues. Germline CDR1 is SGHAT and CDR2 is FQNNGV. The CDR3 coding sequence is TGTGCCAGCAGCACACGACTAGGTCGGGAAAACATTCAGTACTTC. It specifies CASSTRLGRENIQYF.

The chain joins TRBV19 to TRBJ1-2; 8 nucleotides align to TRBD1. The CDR3 is 14 amino acids. CDR1 and CDR2 (germline): LNHDA, SQIVND (reference sequence). The V gene end was trimmed by 7 bases and the J gene end by 6 bases; junction bases not matched to a gene: 10. The CDR3 region is CASIGRQGSNGYTF. In DNA, the CDR3 is TGTGCCAGTATAGGGAGACAGGGGTCGAATGGCTACACCTTC. The full variable domain, completed using reference TRBV19 and TRBJ1-2, is DGGITQSPKYLFRKEGQNVTLSCEQNLNHDAMYWYRQDPGQGLRLIYYSQIVNDFQKGDIAEGYSVSREKKESFPLTVTSAQKNPTAFYLCASIGRQGSNGYTFGSGTRLTVV.

The chain joins TRBV4-2 to TRBJ1-1; D not certain. V gave up 1 base and J gave up 3 bases, with 6 bases separating them. Germline V CDR1 and CDR2: LGHNA, YNFKEQ. The length of the CDR3 is 13 residues. The CDR3 loop reads CASSQGQYTEAFF. The CDR3 coding sequence is TGTGCCAGCAGCCAAGGGCAGTACACTGAAGCTTTCTTT.

The gene calls are TRBV5-1 and TRBJ2-7, with D unresolved. V lost 0 bases and J lost 5, with 18 bases in between. The germline gives CDR1 SGHRS, CDR2 YFSETQ. This CDR3 region has 16 residues. CDR3 amino acids: CASSLAEYRAWDEQYF. The CDR3 bases are TGCGCCAGCAGCTTGGCCGAGTATAGGGCCTGGGACGAGCAGTACTTC.

The chain is built from TRBV7-9 and TRBJ2-2; D ambiguous. The CDR3 totals 15 residues. V was trimmed by 8 bases and J by 0 bases, leaving 13 bases between them. Germline V CDR1 and CDR2: SEHNR, FQNEAQ (reference sequence). CDR3 protein: CASAPSASNTGELFF. The CDR3 DNA is TGTGCCAGCGCCCCCAGCGCCTCGAACACCGGGGAGCTGTTTTTT.

The chain uses TRBV27 and TRBJ2-7, with D possibly TRBD2 on 5 matching bases. Germline CDR1 is MNHEY and CDR2 is SMNVEV (reference sequence). The V end lost 2 bases, the J end lost 0 bases, and 11 bases lay between the germline ends. The CDR3 totals 15 residues. The CDR3 loop is CASSLTPGLSYEQYF. The CDR3 coding sequence is TGTGCCAGCAGTTTAACTCCAGGACTCTCCTACGAGCAGTACTTC.

This chain joins TRBV29-1 and TRBJ2-6; unclear D gene. The CDR3 contains 17 residues. Germline lookup yields CDR1 SQVTM and CDR2 ANQGSEA. V lost 5 bases and J lost 0, with 17 bases in between. The CDR3 DNA reads as TGCAGCGTTTTCTTCGACACCCAACCCTCTGGGGCCAACGTCCTGACTTTC. Protein sequence: CSVFFDTQPSGANVLTF.

The rearrangement links TRBV6-1 to TRBJ2-7; TRBD1 might be the D (6 bases). The germline V gene encodes CDR1 MNHNS and CDR2 SASEGT. The V gene lost 2 bases and the J gene lost 0 bases, with 11 bases spanning the gap. The CDR3 spans 15 residues. CDR3 nucleotides: TGTGCCAGCAGTGAATGGACAGCATTCTCCTACGAGCAGTACTTC. It translates to CASSEWTAFSYEQYF.

V gene TRBV28 combines with J gene TRBJ1-6; D gene unclear. This CDR3 contains 12 residues. V lost 6 bases and J 3 bases, leaving 3 bases between the germline ends. Germline-derived CDR1 and CDR2 are MDHEN and SYDVKM. CDR3 nucleotides: TGTGCCAGCAGGGACTATAATTCACCCCTCCACTTT. Encoded protein: CASRDYNSPLHF.